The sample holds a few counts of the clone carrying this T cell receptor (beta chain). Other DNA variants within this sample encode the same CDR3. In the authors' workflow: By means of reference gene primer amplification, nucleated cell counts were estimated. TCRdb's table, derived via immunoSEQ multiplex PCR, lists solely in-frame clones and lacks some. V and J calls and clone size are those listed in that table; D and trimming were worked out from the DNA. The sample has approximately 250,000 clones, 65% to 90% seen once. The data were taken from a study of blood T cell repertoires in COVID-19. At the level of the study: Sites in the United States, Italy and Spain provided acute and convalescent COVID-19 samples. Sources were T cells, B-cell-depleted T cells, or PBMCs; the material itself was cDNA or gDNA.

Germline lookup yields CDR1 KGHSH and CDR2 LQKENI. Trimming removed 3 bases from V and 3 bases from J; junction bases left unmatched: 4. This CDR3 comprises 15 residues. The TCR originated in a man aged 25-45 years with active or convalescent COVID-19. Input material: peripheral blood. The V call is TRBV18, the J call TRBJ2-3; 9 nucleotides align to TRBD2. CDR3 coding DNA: TGTGCCAGCTCACCGGGTCTAGCGGGGACAGATACGCAGTATTTT. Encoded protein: CASSPGLAGTDTQYF.